This T cell receptor beta chain was sequenced in a study of shared clonotypes between healthy human individuals. TCRdb's table, derived via immunoSEQ multiplex PCR, lists solely in-frame clones and lacks some. The sample has just under 95,000 clones; over 60% are singletons. The CDR3 has 15 residues. Trimming cost V 6 bases and J 0 bases, with 12 bases left between them. Per the germline V gene, CDR1 is MDHEN and CDR2 is SYDVKM. In this sample, this clone turned up many times. The sequenced sample consisted of memory CD8+ T cells sorted from blood. Subset described: CD45RO+ cells pooled with CCR7-negative TemRA cells. The chain joins TRBV28 to TRBJ2-4; no definite D call. This TCR was recovered from a man aged 30 to 45 in good health. Written as DNA, the CDR3 is TGTGCCAGCAGGACTTATAACCTAGCCAAAAACATTCAGTACTTC. It yields the protein CASRTYNLAKNIQYF.